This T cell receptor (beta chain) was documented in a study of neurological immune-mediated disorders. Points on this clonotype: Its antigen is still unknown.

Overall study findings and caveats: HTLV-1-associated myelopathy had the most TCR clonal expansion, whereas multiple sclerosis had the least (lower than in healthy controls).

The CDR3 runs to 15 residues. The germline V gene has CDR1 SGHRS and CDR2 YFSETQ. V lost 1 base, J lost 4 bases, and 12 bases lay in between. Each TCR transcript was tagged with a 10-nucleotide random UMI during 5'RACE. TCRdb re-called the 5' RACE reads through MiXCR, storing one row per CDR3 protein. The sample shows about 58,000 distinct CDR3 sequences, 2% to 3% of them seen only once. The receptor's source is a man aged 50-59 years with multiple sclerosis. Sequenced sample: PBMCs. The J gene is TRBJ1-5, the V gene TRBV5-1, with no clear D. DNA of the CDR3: TGCGCCAGCAGCTTGTATGCAGGCCTAAATCAGCCCCAGCATTTT. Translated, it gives CASSLYAGLNQPQHF.